The clone carrying this T cell receptor (beta chain) was seen a handful of times. Antigen unknown. This sample is drawn from a study of response to subunit inactivated influenza vaccine. Study observations and caveats: Each seasonal influenza vaccination recruits few new T cells, the authors suggested.

TCRdb re-analysed the RT-PCR reads in MiXCR, keeping a single row per CDR3 protein. The sample holds 450,000 to 600,000 distinct CDR3 sequences, approximately 7.8% seen once. The sequencing used PBMCs from blood, collected 23 to 25 months after vaccination. The source is a man between 50 and 75 years old who received an inactivated influenza vaccine.

The CDR3 nucleotides are TGTGCCAGCAGTTTTTCAGGAGCCGGGCAGCCCCAGCATTTT. This translates into CASSFSGAGQPQHF. The chain joins TRBV12-3 or TRBV12-4 to TRBJ1-5; no definite D call. V gave up 3 bases and J gave up 7 bases, with 13 bases separating them. The CDR3 consists of 14 residues.